The 31 T cell receptor beta chains in this list originate from one sample, sequenced in a study of blood T cell repertoires in COVID-19. Only in-frame clones appear in the TCRdb table, and some are missing; sequencing was by immunoSEQ multiplex PCR. This sample has around 170,000 clones, with 80% found just once. The sample consisted of peripheral blood. Receptors were obtained from a man in his sixties or seventies with active or convalescent COVID-19.

Only one count was recorded for this clone. V usage is TRBV6-5 and J usage is TRBJ1-5, with 8 positions matching TRBD1. After removal of 7 bases from V and 7 bases from J, the junction contained 6 bases not matched to a gene. The CDR3 extends over 13 amino acids. Germline CDR1 and CDR2: MNHEY and SVGAGI. DNA of the CDR3: TGTGCCAGCACAGGGACAGGCTACCAGCCCCAGCATTTT. Translated, it gives CASTGTGYQPQHF.

The chain employs TRBV12-3 or TRBV12-4 and TRBJ2-3; perhaps TRBD1 as D (5 bases). V lost 7 bases, J lost 6 bases, and 14 bases lay in between. The length of the CDR3 is 13 residues. CDR3 sequence (DNA): TGTGCCAGCATCCAACCAGGGTTCGATACGCAGTATTTT. It encodes CASIQPGFDTQYF.

This clone was picked up one time. The chain combines TRBV7-8 with TRBJ1-2, with D tentatively TRBD1 (6 bases). CDR1 SGHVS and CDR2 FQNEAQ come from the germline V gene. The V gene lost 5 bases and the J gene lost 5 bases, with 9 bases spanning the gap. The CDR3 has 12 residues. This chain's CDR3 is CASSPTGYGYTF. CDR3 sequence (DNA): TGTGCCAGCAGCCCAACAGGGTATGGCTACACCTTC.

This clone has more than one count but fewer than ten. The gene calls are TRBV19 and TRBJ1-5; 10 bases align to TRBD1. V lost 4 bases, J lost 7 bases, and 7 bases stayed unmatched. Germline V gives CDR1 LNHDA, CDR2 SQIVND (reference sequence). This CDR3 contains 15 residues. The CDR3 DNA sequence: TGTGCCAGTAGTACTCCGGGACAGGGGAACCAGCCCCAGCATTTT. This codes for CASSTPGQGNQPQHF.

J is TRBJ2-7 and V is TRBV14, with 10 bases lining up with TRBD2. Unmatched junction bases numbered 6, after V lost 3 bases and J lost 7 bases. The CDR3 length is 14 residues. Germline loops: CDR1 SGHDN, CDR2 FVKESK. Here the CDR3 reads CASSQLAGAFEQYF. The CDR3 DNA reads as TGTGCCAGCAGCCAGCTAGCGGGAGCGTTTGAGCAGTACTTC.

This clone came up once. CDR3 loop: CASGLDRADTQYF. The CDR3 DNA is TGTGCTAGTGGTTTGGACAGGGCAGATACGCAGTATTTT. V usage is TRBV12-5 and J usage is TRBJ2-3; maybe TRBD1 (6 bases). This CDR3 comprises 13 residues. The V end was cut by 1 base, the J end by 4 bases, with 6 bases between. CDR1 is LGHNT, CDR2 FRNRAP, per germline. The full variable domain, completed using reference TRBV12-5 and TRBJ2-3, is DARVTQTPRHKVTEMGQEVTMRCQPILGHNTVFWYRQTMMQGLELLAYFRNRAPLDDSGMPKDRFSAEMPDATLATLKIQPSEPRDSAVYFCASGLDRADTQYFGPGTRLTVL.

The chain employs TRBV29-1 and TRBJ2-6, with D unresolved. Germline V gives CDR1 SQVTM, CDR2 ANQGSEA. CDR3 length: 13 residues. V shed 6 bases and J shed 9 bases, with 15 bases lying between them. The CDR3 nucleotides read TGCAGCGTGGTAGTAAGTGGGCTCAACGTCCTGACTTTC. Translation: CSVVVSGLNVLTF. The full variable domain, in which reference TRBV29-1 and TRBJ2-6 provide the parts outside the CDR3, is SAVISQKPSRDICQRGTSLTIQCQVDSQVTMMFWYRQQPGQSLTLIATANQGSEATYESGFVIDKFPISRPNLTFSTLTVSNMSPEDSSIYLCSVVVSGLNVLTFGAGSRLTVL.

In nucleotides, the CDR3 is TGTGCCAGCAGCTTGCAGGTCGGCCAGCCCCAGCATTTT. Protein product: CASSLQVGQPQHF. J is TRBJ1-5 and V is TRBV7-8; D gene ambiguous. With 3 bases removed from V and 7 bases from J, the gap between germline ends came to 10 bases. This CDR3 region has 13 residues. In germline, CDR1 is SGHVS, CDR2 FQNEAQ.

The sample holds a few counts of this clone. The chain carries TRBV6-6 and TRBJ1-2; possibly TRBD1 for D (6 bases). In germline, CDR1 is MNHNY, CDR2 SVGAGI (reference sequence). CDR3 length: 15 amino acids. V was pared by 2 bases and J by 2 bases, with 12 bases between. CDR3 sequence (DNA): TGTGCCAGCAGTTACGAGGCAGGGGTGAACTATGGCTACACCTTC. Translated: CASSYEAGVNYGYTF.

The V call is TRBV6-2 or TRBV6-3, the J call TRBJ2-3, with 10 bases matching TRBD1. V dropped 3 bases and J dropped 1; count of bases not matched to a gene: 16. Per the germline V gene, CDR1 is MNHEY and CDR2 is SVGEGT. This CDR3 has 20 amino acids. CDR3 nucleotides: TGTGCCAGCAGTTATAGGGGCAGAAGTTCCGGGACAGGGGGCACAGATACGCAGTATTTT. As protein: CASSYRGRSSGTGGTDTQYF.

This rearrangement joins TRBV7-9 to TRBJ2-6, with a tentative D call TRBD1 (5 bases). Trimming shortened V by 0 bases and J by 2 bases, and 8 bases separated the two germline ends. CDR3 size: 16 residues. In germline, CDR1 is SEHNR, CDR2 FQNEAQ (reference sequence). The CDR3 DNA reads as TGTGCCAGCAGCTTAGCGGGCAGGGCTGGGGCCAACGTCCTGACTTTC. This gives the protein CASSLAGRAGANVLTF.

This clone appeared once. The genes are TRBV25-1 and TRBJ1-3; the D gene is possibly TRBD1 (5 bases). Trimming cost V 4 bases and J 4 bases, with 11 bases left between them. The CDR3 runs to 14 residues. The germline V gene encodes CDR1 MGHDK and CDR2 SYGVNS. CDR3 region: CASSGRVSGNTIYF. In nucleotides, the CDR3 is TGTGCCAGCAGTGGCAGGGTCTCAGGAAACACCATATATTTT. The whole variable domain, filled in from reference TRBV25-1 and TRBJ1-3, reads EADIYQTPRYLVIGTGKKITLECSQTMGHDKMYWYQQDPGMELHLIHYSYGVNSTEKGDLSSESTVSRIRTEHFPLTLESARPSHTSQYLCASSGRVSGNTIYFGEGSWLTVV.

This clone showed up just a few times. The V call is TRBV18, the J call TRBJ1-6; tentative D call: TRBD1 (5 bases). V was clipped by 4 bases and J by 7 bases, with 11 bases between them. The germline CDR1 and CDR2 sequences are KGHSH and LQKENI. CDR3 size: 14 residues. In DNA form, the CDR3 reads TGTGCCAGCTCACGGGCGACAGCCAATTCACCCCTCCACTTT. It codes for CASSRATANSPLHF.

This rearrangement joins TRBV27 to TRBJ2-3; perhaps TRBD2 as D (5 bases). The ends were cut back, 5 bases at V and 0 bases at J, with 12 bases in the middle. In germline, CDR1 is MNHEY, CDR2 SMNVEV (reference sequence). The CDR3 consists of 15 residues. CDR3 region: CASSERRVSTDTQYF. The DNA of the CDR3 is TGTGCCAGCAGTGAGAGGCGGGTAAGCACAGATACGCAGTATTTT.

The chain recombines TRBV7-2 with TRBJ2-1; weak D call: TRBD2 (6 bases). V was clipped by 0 bases and J by 9 bases, with 12 bases between them. Germline V gene data show CDR1 as SGHTA and CDR2 as FQGNSA. The CDR3 spans 14 residues. The CDR3 DNA reads as TGTGCCAGCAGCTTAGCGGCAGGGAGGATTGAGCAGTTCTTC. This gives the protein CASSLAAGRIEQFF.

The chain couples TRBV30 to TRBJ1-3; D gene uncertain. Germline CDR1 and CDR2: GTSNPN and SVGIG (reference sequence). Trimming cost V 5 bases and J 8 bases, with 7 bases left between them. The CDR3 totals 10 residues. The CDR3 nucleotides read TGTGCCTGGTCGGCGGACACCATATATTTT. As protein: CAWSADTIYF.

The gene calls are TRBV11-2 and TRBJ1-3; D perhaps matches TRBD1 (5 bases). Trimming stripped 2 bases from V and 4 bases from J, with 15 bases between. The germline V gene has CDR1 SGHAT and CDR2 FQNNGV. The CDR3 covers 16 residues. Here the CDR3 reads CASSLSGRGIGNTIYF. CDR3 bases: TGTGCCAGCAGCTTATCGGGACGGGGGATAGGAAACACCATATATTTT.

This clone was seen more than once but under ten times. The rearrangement joins TRBV7-9 to TRBJ2-5, with 10 bases aligning to TRBD2. The CDR3 length is 15 residues. The trim removed 4 bases at V and 5 bases at J, leaving 7 bases unmatched. Germline V CDR1 and CDR2: SEHNR, FQNEAQ (reference sequence). CDR3: CASSSDMTSGETQYF. In DNA form, the CDR3 reads TGTGCCAGCAGCTCCGATATGACTAGCGGGGAGACCCAGTACTTC.

The chain carries TRBV5-4 and TRBJ2-5, with TRBD2 matching 10 bases. J was trimmed by 4 bases and V by 4 bases; bases with no gene match: 7. CDR1 is SGHNT and CDR2 is YYREEE in the germline V gene (reference sequence). The CDR3 loop spans 15 amino acids. The CDR3 DNA sequence: TGTGCCAGCAGCCTGAAGCGGGAGGGCCTAGAGACCCAGTACTTC. It codes for CASSLKREGLETQYF. Based on the CDR3 plus reference TRBV5-4 and TRBJ2-5, the full variable domain is ETGVTQSPTHLIKTRGQQVTLRCSSQSGHNTVSWYQQALGQGPQFIFQYYREEENGRGNFPPRFSGLQFPNYSSELNVNALELDDSALYLCASSLKREGLETQYFGPGTRLLVL.

V gene TRBV7-8 combines with J gene TRBJ2-7; 8 bases fit TRBD1. V was clipped by 7 bases and J by 6 bases; unmatched bases: 11. The germline gives CDR1 SGHVS, CDR2 FQNEAQ. The CDR3 is 14 amino acids. CDR3 nucleotides: TGTGCCAGCATCATCGGACAGGGAGGCGGCGAGCAGTACTTC. Its protein is CASIIGQGGGEQYF.

The rearrangement links TRBV2 to TRBJ1-6, with D uncertain. V lost 3 bases to trimming and J lost 1 base, with 7 bases between them. This CDR3 contains 15 residues. Germline V CDR1 and CDR2: SNHLY, FYNNEI. The CDR3, as DNA: TGTGCCAGCAGTGATCGGAGTTCCTATAATTCACCCCTCCACTTT. It is translated as CASSDRSSYNSPLHF. The entire variable domain, with the rest obtained from reference TRBV2 and TRBJ1-6, is as follows: EPEVTQTPSHQVTQMGQEVILRCVPISNHLYFYWYRQILGQKVEFLVSFYNNEISEKSEIFDDQFSVERPDGSNFTLKIRSTKLEDSAMYFCASSDRSSYNSPLHFGNGTRLTVT.

The DNA for the CDR3 is TGTGCCAGCAGCTTAAGGGGGGCCAGGGGGGAGGCTTATAGCAATCAGCCCCAGCATTTT. Translation: CASSLRGARGEAYSNQPQHF. This chain uses TRBV7-8 with TRBJ1-5, with 7 bases matching TRBD1. Losses at the gene ends were 2 bases for V and 0 bases for J; bases not matched to a gene: 16. The germline V gene encodes CDR1 SGHVS and CDR2 FQNEAQ. CDR3 length: 20 residues.

The J gene is TRBJ2-1, the V gene TRBV12-3 or TRBV12-4, with 7 positions matching TRBD1. This CDR3 comprises 12 residues. Germline trimming cut 5 bases from V and 8 bases from J; bases unmatched to any gene: 3. CDR3: CASSTRGHEQFF. The CDR3 DNA reads as TGTGCCAGCAGTACTAGGGGGCATGAGCAGTTCTTC.

This chain joins TRBV6-5 and TRBJ2-3, with a weak D call TRBD1 (6 bases). The germline V gene has CDR1 MNHEY and CDR2 SVGAGI. The CDR3 has 15 residues. Trimming took 5 bases from V and 3 from J, leaving 15 bases between them. The CDR3 bases are TGTGCCAGCAGTCGGGACACCCACAGGACAGATACGCAGTATTTT. Residues: CASSRDTHRTDTQYF.

This chain's CDR3 is CASSALGGNQPQHF. The CDR3 DNA sequence: TGTGCCAGCAGTGCTTTGGGAGGCAATCAGCCCCAGCATTTT. The chain links TRBV25-1 to TRBJ1-5; no clear D. Trimming cost V 4 bases and J 2 bases, with 9 bases left between them. Germline assignment: CDR1 MGHDK and CDR2 SYGVNS. The CDR3 consists of 14 residues.

V and J are TRBV10-3 and TRBJ2-7; TRBD1 might be the D (5 bases). The CDR3 extends over 13 amino acids. Trimming took off 4 bases at V and 4 bases at J, with 11 bases between the two ends. The V gene's germline CDR1 is ENHRY and CDR2 SYGVKD. In DNA form, the CDR3 reads TGTGCCATCAGTGTCGGGCAGGGTTACGAGCAGTACTTC. This translates into CAISVGQGYEQYF.

The rearrangement joins TRBV27 to TRBJ1-2; TRBD1 aligns across 7 bases. Germline CDR1 MNHEY, CDR2 SMNVEV (reference sequence). Unmatched junction bases numbered 1, after V lost 2 bases and J lost 4 bases. The CDR3 is made up of 13 amino acids. The CDR3 bases are TGTGCCAGCAGTTTACAGGGGGGCTATGGCTACACCTTC. It specifies CASSLQGGYGYTF.

This clone was recorded once. The V call is TRBV27, the J call TRBJ2-1, with 9 bases lining up with TRBD2. The CDR3 contains 17 residues. The germline CDR1 and CDR2 sequences are MNHEY and SMNVEV (reference sequence). V dropped 7 bases and J dropped 3; count of bases not matched to a gene: 13. The CDR3 nucleotides are TGTGCCAGCACTCCAAAGCTCCTAGCGGGAAGCTACAATGAGCAGTTCTTC. Its protein product is CASTPKLLAGSYNEQFF.

There are a few counts of this clone. The chain recombines TRBV21-1 with TRBJ1-1; the table calls TRBD1, which could not be checked here. TRBV21-1 is flagged as a pseudogene. The CDR3 length is 16 residues. CDR3 sequence: CASSKEYTGNHTEAFF. CDR3 in DNA: TGTGCCAGCAGCAAAGAATATACAGGGAATCACACTGAAGCTTTCTTT.

The genes are TRBV29-1 and TRBJ2-1; 12 nucleotides align to TRBD2. Looked up from germline, CDR1 is SQVTM and CDR2 is ANQGSEA. V was pared by 4 bases and J by 6 bases, with 7 bases of the junction left unmatched. CDR3 length: 15 amino acids. This chain's CDR3 is CSVALLAGGSNEQFF. CDR3 nucleotide sequence: TGCAGCGTTGCATTACTAGCGGGGGGATCCAATGAGCAGTTCTTC.

V gene TRBV3-1 (or the pseudogene TRBV3-2) combines with J gene TRBJ1-3, with D unclear. Trimming stripped 0 bases from V and 2 bases from J, with 11 bases between. This CDR3 has 16 amino acids. Germline V lookup: CDR1 LGHDT, CDR2 YNNKEL (reference sequence). CDR3 region: CASSQDPRGTGNTIYF. The CDR3 nucleotides read TGTGCCAGCAGCCAAGACCCTCGGGGAACTGGAAACACCATATATTTT.